A selection of T cell receptor beta chains follows, all from one sample in a study of cytomegalovirus exposure and HLA in healthy donors. This table comes from immunoSEQ multiplex PCR, and its TCRdb copy is limited to in-frame clones, with some not included. The sample lists tens of thousands of clones, approximately 90% occurring once. Source material: PBMCs. Receptors originate from a man aged 18 to 30 in good health and CMV-seronegative. The CDR3 runs from the conserved cysteine through the conserved F or W. Each record gives: V gene, J gene, CDR3 protein.

v_call: TRBV28
j_call: TRBJ2-2
cdr3_aa: CASRPLAGGTGELFF

v_call: TRBV28
j_call: TRBJ2-7
cdr3_aa: CASSLIGLAANEQYF

v_call: TRBV7-3
j_call: TRBJ2-3
cdr3_aa: CASSSRLAGDGTDTQYF

v_call: TRBV7-9
j_call: TRBJ2-7
cdr3_aa: CASSLSSNSPSYEQYF

v_call: TRBV5-1
j_call: TRBJ2-7
cdr3_aa: CASSSWTGYEQYF

v_call: TRBV11-3
j_call: TRBJ1-5
cdr3_aa: CASSLKRQGEWDSNQPQHF

v_call: TRBV27
j_call: TRBJ2-1
cdr3_aa: CASSPHVGQSTYNEQFF

v_call: TRBV2
j_call: TRBJ2-2
cdr3_aa: CASSDRAGELFF

v_call: TRBV11-1
j_call: TRBJ2-7
cdr3_aa: CASSLIPGLAVYEQYF

v_call: TRBV18
j_call: TRBJ1-5
cdr3_aa: CASSPDSIKGNQPQHF

v_call: TRBV2
j_call: TRBJ1-3
cdr3_aa: CASSIQGAENTIYF

v_call: TRBV27
j_call: TRBJ1-2
cdr3_aa: CASRIQQGSYGYTF

v_call: TRBV5-1
j_call: TRBJ2-7
cdr3_aa: CASSLLTGPYEQYF

v_call: TRBV18
j_call: TRBJ1-2
cdr3_aa: CASSLQGDYGYTF

v_call: TRBV4-3
j_call: TRBJ2-3
cdr3_aa: CASSQAGGGADTQYF

v_call: TRBV7-9
j_call: TRBJ2-7
cdr3_aa: CASSLVSGPSYEQYF

v_call: TRBV19
j_call: TRBJ2-2
cdr3_aa: CATKGGLNRGTGELFF

v_call: TRBV6-5
j_call: TRBJ2-7
cdr3_aa: CASSRRGDYEQYF

v_call: TRBV6-1
j_call: TRBJ2-7
cdr3_aa: CASSEEQGSSYEQYF